A few counts support the clone carrying this TCR beta chain. From the RACE reads, TCRdb called clonotypes with MiXCR, one entry per CDR3 protein. The sample records 350,000 to 450,000 distinct CDR3 sequences, roughly 4.6% being singletons. The sample originates from a study of human T cells and chemical hapten exposure. This CDR3 region has 15 residues. V lost 0 bases and J 3 bases, leaving 12 bases between the germline ends. Per the germline V gene, CDR1 is SGHRS and CDR2 is YFSETQ. Time point here: pre-sensitization, week 0. Documented treatment: therapeutic diphenylcyclopropenone sensitization with weekly scalp DPC.

Sample: whole blood, taken in connection with sensitization to the hapten diphenylcyclopropenone (DPC). The origin of this receptor is a woman aged 50 to 65 with alopecia areata. Some clones in this sample may be carry-over from other donors' samples. The chain carries TRBV5-1 and TRBJ1-1; possibly TRBD1 for D (5 bases). The CDR3 nucleotides read TGCGCCAGCAGCTTGGTAGCCGGGGGGGACACTGAAGCTTTCTTT. Translating gives CASSLVAGGDTEAFF.